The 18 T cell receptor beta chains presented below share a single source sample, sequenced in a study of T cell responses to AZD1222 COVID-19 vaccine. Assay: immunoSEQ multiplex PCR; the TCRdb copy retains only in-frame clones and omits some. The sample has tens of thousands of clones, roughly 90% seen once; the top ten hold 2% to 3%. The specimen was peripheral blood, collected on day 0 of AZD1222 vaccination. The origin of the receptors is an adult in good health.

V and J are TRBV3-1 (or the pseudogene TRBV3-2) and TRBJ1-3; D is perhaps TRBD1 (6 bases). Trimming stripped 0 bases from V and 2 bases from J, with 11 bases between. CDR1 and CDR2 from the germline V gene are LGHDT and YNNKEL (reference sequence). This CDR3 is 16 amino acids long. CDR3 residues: CASSQDPGAPGNTIYF. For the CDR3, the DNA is TGTGCCAGCAGCCAAGATCCGGGGGCGCCTGGAAACACCATATATTTT.

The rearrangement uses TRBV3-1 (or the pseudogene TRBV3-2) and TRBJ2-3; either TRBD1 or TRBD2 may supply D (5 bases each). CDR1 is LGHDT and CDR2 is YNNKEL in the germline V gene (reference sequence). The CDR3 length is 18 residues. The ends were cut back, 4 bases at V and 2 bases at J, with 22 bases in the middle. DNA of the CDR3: TGTGCCAGCAGCCCCCCTCTTGGCCACGAGGGGCACACAGATACGCAGTATTTT. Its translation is CASSPPLGHEGHTDTQYF.

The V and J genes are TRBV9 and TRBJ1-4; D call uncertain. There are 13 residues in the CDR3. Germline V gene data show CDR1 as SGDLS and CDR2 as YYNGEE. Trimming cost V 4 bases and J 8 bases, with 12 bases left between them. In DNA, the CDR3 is TGTGCCAGCAGCCTAGGACCAGGCGAAAAACTGTTTTTT. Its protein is CASSLGPGEKLFF.

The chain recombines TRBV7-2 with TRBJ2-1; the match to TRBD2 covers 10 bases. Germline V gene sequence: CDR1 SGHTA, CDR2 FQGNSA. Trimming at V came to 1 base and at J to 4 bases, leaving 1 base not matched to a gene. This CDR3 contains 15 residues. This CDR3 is CASSLGTSGYNEQFF. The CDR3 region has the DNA TGTGCCAGCAGCTTAGGGACTAGCGGATACAATGAGCAGTTCTTC.

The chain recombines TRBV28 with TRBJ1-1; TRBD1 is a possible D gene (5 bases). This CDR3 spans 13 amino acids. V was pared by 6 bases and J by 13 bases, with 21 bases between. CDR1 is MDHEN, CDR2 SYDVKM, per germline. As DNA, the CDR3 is TGTGCCAGCAGGACAGCTAACACTGAGTATGGTTTCTTT. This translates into CASRTANTEYGFF.

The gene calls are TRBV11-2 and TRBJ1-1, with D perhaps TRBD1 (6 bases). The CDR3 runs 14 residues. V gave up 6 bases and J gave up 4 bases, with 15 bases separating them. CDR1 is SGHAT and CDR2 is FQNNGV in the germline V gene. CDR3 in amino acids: CASSINGGPTEAFF. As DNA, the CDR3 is TGTGCCAGCAGTATCAACGGGGGGCCCACTGAAGCTTTCTTT.

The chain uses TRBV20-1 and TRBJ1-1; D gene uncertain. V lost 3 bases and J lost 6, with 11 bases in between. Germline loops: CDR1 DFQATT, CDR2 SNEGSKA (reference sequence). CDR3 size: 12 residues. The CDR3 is CSASVPGAEAFF. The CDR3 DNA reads TGCAGTGCTAGTGTTCCAGGTGCTGAAGCTTTCTTT.

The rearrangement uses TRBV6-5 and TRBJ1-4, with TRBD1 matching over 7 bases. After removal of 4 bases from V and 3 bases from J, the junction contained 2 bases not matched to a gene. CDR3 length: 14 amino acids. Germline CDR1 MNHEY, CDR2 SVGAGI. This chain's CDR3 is CASSWDRANEKLFF. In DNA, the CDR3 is TGTGCCAGCAGTTGGGACAGAGCTAATGAAAAACTGTTTTTT.

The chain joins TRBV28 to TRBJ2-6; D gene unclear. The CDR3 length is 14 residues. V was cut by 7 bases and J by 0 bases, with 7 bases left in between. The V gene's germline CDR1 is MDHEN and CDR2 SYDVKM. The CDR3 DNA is TGTGCCAGCAAGGGTTACTCTGGGGCCAACGTCCTGACTTTC. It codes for CASKGYSGANVLTF.

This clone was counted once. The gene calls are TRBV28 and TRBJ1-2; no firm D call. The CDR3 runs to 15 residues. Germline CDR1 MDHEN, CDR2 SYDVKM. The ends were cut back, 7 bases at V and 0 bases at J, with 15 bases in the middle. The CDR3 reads CASTRRSLTNYGYTF. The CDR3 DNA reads TGTGCCAGCACCCGGCGCAGCCTTACTAACTATGGCTACACCTTC.

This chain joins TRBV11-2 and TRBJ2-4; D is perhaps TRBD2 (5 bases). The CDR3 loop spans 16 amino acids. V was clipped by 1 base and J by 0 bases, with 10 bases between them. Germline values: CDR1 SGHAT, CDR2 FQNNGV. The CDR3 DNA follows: TGTGCCAGCAGCTTAGCCTGGACTTTAGCCAAAAACATTCAGTACTTC. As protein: CASSLAWTLAKNIQYF.

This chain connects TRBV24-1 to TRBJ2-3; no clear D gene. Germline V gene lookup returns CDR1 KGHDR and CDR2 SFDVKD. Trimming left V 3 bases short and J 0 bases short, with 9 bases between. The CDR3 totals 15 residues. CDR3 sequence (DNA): TGTGCCACCAGTGATACTTCTTCTAGCACAGATACGCAGTATTTT. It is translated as CATSDTSSSTDTQYF.

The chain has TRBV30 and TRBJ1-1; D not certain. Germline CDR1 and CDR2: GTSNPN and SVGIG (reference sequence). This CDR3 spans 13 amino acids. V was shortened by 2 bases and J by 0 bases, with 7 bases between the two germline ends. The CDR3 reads CAWSTGVNTEAFF. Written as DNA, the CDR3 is TGTGCCTGGAGTACCGGGGTGAACACTGAAGCTTTCTTT.

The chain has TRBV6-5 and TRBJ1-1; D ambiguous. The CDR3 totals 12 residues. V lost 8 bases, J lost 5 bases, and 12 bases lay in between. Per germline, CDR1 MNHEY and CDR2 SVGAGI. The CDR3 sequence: CASLVRVTEAFF. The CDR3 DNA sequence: TGTGCCAGCCTGGTGAGGGTTACTGAAGCTTTCTTT.

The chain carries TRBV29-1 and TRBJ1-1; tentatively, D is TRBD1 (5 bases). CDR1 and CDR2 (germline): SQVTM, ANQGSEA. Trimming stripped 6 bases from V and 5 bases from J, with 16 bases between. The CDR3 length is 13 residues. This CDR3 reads CSVSPGEGTEAFF. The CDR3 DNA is TGCAGCGTGTCCCCCGGCGAGGGGACTGAAGCTTTCTTT.

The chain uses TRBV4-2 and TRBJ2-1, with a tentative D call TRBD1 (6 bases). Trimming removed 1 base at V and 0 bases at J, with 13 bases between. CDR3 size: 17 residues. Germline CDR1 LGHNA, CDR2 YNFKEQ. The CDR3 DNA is TGTGCCAGCAGCCAAGGAGAGGGGGTCATCTCCTACAATGAGCAGTTCTTC. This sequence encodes CASSQGEGVISYNEQFF.

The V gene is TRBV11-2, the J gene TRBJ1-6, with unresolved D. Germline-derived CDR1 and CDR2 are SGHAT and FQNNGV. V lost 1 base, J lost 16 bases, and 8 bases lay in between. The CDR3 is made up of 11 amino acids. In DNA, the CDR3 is TGTGCCAGCAGCTTAGGTGGTGAACTCCACTTT. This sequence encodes CASSLGGELHF.

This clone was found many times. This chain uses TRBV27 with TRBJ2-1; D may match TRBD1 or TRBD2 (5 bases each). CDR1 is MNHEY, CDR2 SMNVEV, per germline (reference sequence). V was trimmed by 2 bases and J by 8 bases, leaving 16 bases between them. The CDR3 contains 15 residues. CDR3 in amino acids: CASSLRSGRAYEQFF. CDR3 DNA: TGTGCCAGCAGTTTACGGTCGGGACGGGCTTATGAGCAGTTCTTC.